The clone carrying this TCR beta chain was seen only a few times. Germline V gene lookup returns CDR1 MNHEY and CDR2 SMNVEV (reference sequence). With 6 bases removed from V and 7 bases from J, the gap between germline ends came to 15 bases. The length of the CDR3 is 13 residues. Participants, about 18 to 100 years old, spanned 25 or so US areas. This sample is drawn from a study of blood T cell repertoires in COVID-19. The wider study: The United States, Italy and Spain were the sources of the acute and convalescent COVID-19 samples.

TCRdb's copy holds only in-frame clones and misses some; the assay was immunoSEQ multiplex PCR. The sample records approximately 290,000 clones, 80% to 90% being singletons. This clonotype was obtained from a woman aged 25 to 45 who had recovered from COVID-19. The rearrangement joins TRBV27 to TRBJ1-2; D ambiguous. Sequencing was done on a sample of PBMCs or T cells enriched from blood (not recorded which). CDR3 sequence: CASSPSGFVGYTF. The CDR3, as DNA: TGTGCCAGCAGCCCCTCCGGTTTTGTTGGCTACACCTTC.